The present T cell receptor beta chain was sequenced within a study of siplizumab effects on memory and regulatory T cells. Regarding the study as a whole: Sequences below about 10^-5 frequency were poorly captured. As a result, only a minor fraction of alloreactive clones mapped to unstimulated subsets.

Assay used: immunoSEQ multiplex PCR; TCRdb lists only in-frame clones, some missing. The table lists fewer than 120,000 clones, roughly 92% of them singletons. This clone was recorded once. What it binds is unknown. The source material was CD4+ T cells sorted from blood. The sequence came from a human donor in good health.

The CDR3 DNA is TGTGCCAGCAGCTTAGCTAACTTACAACGGGGGGGACTCACAGATACGCAGTATTTT. This sequence encodes CASSLANLQRGGLTDTQYF. The genes are TRBV7-9 and TRBJ2-3; 8 bases line up with TRBD2. Germline-derived CDR1 and CDR2 are SEHNR and FQNEAQ (reference sequence). V lost 0 bases, J lost 2 bases, and 13 bases stayed unmatched. The CDR3 is 19 amino acids.